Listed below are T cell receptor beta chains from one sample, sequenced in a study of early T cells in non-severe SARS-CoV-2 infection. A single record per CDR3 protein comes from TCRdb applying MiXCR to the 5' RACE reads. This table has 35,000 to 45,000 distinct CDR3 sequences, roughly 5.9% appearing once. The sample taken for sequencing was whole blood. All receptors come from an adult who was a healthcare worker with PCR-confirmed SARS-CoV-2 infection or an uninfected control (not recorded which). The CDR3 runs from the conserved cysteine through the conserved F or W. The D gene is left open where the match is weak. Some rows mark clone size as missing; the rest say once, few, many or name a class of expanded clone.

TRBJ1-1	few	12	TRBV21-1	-	TGTGCCAGCCCGTCAGGGGGCACTGAAGCTTTCTTT	CASPSGGTEAFF
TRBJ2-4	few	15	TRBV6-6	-	TGTGCCAGCAGTTACCCAGCCCAGTACAAAAACATTCAGTACTTC	CASSYPAQYKNIQYF
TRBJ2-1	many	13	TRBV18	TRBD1	TGTGCCAGCTCACCGGACAGGCAGTTGGAGCAGTTCTTC	CASSPDRQLEQFF
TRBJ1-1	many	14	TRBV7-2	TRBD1	TGTGCCAGCAGCTTTCAGCAGGGGGTCACTGAAGCTTTCTTT	CASSFQQGVTEAFF
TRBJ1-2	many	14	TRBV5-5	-	TGTGCCAGCAGCCTCAACAGGGCAGCGAGGGGCTACACCTTC	CASSLNRAARGYTF
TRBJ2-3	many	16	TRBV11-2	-	TGTGCCAGCAGCTTAGGGGGACGGAGCAATACCGGTACGCAGTATTTT	CASSLGGRSNTGTQYF
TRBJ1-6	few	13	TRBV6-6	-	TGTGCCAGCAGTTATCGTGGGGATTCACCCCTCCACTTT	CASSYRGDSPLHF
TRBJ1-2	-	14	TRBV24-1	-	TGTGCCACCAGTGATTTCACCCAGTACTATGGCTACACCTTC	CATSDFTQYYGYTF
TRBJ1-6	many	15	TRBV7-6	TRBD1	TGTGCCAGCAGCTCCGGGACAGGGTTGGATTCACCCCTCCACTTT	CASSSGTGLDSPLHF
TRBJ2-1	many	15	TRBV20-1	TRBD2	TGCAGTGCTACCCTAGCGGGAGGGAGGAACAATGAGCAGTTCTTC	CSATLAGGRNNEQFF
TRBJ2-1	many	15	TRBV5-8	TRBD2	TGTGCCAGCAGCGCGGGACTAGCGGACTACAATGAGCAGTTCTTC	CASSAGLADYNEQFF
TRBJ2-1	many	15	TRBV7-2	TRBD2	TGTGCCAGCAGCTTCTCTAGCGGGAGCTACAATGAGCAGTTCTTC	CASSFSSGSYNEQFF
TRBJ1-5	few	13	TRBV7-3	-	TGTGCCAGCAGCTTATCGCTCAATCAGCCCCAGCATTTT	CASSLSLNQPQHF
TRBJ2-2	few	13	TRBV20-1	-	TGCAGTGCTAAGACAGTTCACACCGGGGAGCTGTTTTTT	CSAKTVHTGELFF
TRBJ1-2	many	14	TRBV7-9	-	TGTGCCAGCAGCTTTAGCCAGGCTAACTATGGCTACACCTTC	CASSFSQANYGYTF
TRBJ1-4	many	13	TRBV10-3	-	TGTGCCATCGGGCAGGTGGAGGGCGAAAAACTGTTTTTT	CAIGQVEGEKLFF
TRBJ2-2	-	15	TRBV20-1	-	TGCAGTGCCCGACCCGGGGCGGCCAACACCGGGGAGCTGTTTTTT	CSARPGAANTGELFF
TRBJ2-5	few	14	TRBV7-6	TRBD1	TGTGCCAGCAGCTCCGGACAGGACCAAGAGACCCAGTACTTC	CASSSGQDQETQYF
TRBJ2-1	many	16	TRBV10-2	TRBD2	TGCGCCAGCAGTGAGCCCTTCGGCGGGAGGGGGAATGAGCAGTTCTTC	CASSEPFGGRGNEQFF
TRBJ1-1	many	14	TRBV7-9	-	TGTGCCAGCAGCTTTGACCGCCGCGGCACTGAAGCTTTCTTT	CASSFDRRGTEAFF
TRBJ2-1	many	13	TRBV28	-	TGTGCCAGCAGTTTACCGGGCGTCAATGAGCAGTTCTTC	CASSLPGVNEQFF
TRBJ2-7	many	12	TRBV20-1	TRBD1	TGCAGTGCTCACACAGGGGTAGACGAGCAGTACTTC	CSAHTGVDEQYF
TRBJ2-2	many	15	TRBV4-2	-	TGTGCCAGCAGCCGCCGACTAGGTAACACCGGGGAGCTGTTTTTT	CASSRRLGNTGELFF
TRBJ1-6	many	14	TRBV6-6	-	TGTGCCAGCAGCCAGGGGCTAAATAATTCACCCCTCCACTTT	CASSQGLNNSPLHF
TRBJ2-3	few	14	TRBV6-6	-	TGTGCCAGCAGCACGAGGGTCCCCCTAGGGACGCAGTATTTT	CASSTRVPLGTQYF
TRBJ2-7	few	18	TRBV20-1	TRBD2	TGCAGTGCTAGTCCCCCGAGCGGGGGTGGTTTAAGCTCCTACGAGCAGTACTTC	CSASPPSGGGLSSYEQYF
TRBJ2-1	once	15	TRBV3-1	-	TGTGCCAGCAGCCAAGGACGAACGCAATACAATGAGCAGTTCTTC	CASSQGRTQYNEQFF
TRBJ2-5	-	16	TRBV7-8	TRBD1	TGTGCCAGCAGCCCACCGGGACAGGGCTATTACGGGACCCAGTACTTC	CASSPPGQGYYGTQYF
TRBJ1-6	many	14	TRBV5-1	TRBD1	TGCGCCAGCACGCCGGGACAGGATTTTTCACCCCTCCACTTT	CASTPGQDFSPLHF
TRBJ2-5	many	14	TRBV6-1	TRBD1	TGTGCCAGCCGTTCCGACAGGGTCGGGGAGACCCAGTACTTC	CASRSDRVGETQYF
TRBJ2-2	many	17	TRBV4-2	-	TGTGCCAGCAGCCGCTCCCTCCGGGACACGAGCACCGGGGAGCTGTTTTTT	CASSRSLRDTSTGELFF
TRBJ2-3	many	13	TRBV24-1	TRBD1	TGTGCCACAGGGGGCGAGAGCACAGATACGCAGTATTTT	CATGGESTDTQYF
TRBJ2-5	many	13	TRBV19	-	TGTGCCTCGATTGGGCGGTCTCAAGAGACCCAGTACTTC	CASIGRSQETQYF
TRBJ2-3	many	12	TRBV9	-	TGTGCCAGCAGCGTGGCAGCAGATACGCAGTATTTT	CASSVAADTQYF
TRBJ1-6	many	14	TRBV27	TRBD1	TGTGCCAGCAGGGCGGGACAGAATAATTCACCCCTCCACTTT	CASRAGQNNSPLHF
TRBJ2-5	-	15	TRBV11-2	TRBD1	TGTGCCAGCAGCCTTGACAGGGCCCGGCAAGAGACCCAGTACTTC	CASSLDRARQETQYF
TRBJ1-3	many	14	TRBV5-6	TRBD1	TGTGCCAGCAGCTACACAGGGGCCGGAAACACCATATATTTT	CASSYTGAGNTIYF
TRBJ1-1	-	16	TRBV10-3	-	TGTGCCATCAGTGAGTCGAACCAGGGAATGAGTACTGAAGCTTTCTTT	CAISESNQGMSTEAFF
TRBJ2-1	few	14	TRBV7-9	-	TGTGCCAGCAGCTTCATCCAAGTCTACAATGAGCAGTTCTTC	CASSFIQVYNEQFF
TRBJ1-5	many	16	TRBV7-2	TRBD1	TGTGCCAGCAGCCGTGGGACAGGGGGCTTCAATCAGCCCCAGCATTTT	CASSRGTGGFNQPQHF
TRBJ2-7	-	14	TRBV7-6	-	TGTGCCAGCAGTCCCCAGGGCCTCCGGGGCGAGCAGTACTTC	CASSPQGLRGEQYF
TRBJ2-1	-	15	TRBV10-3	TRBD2	TGTGCCATCAGTGATTCCCGCGGGAGGGCTAATGAGCAGTTCTTC	CAISDSRGRANEQFF
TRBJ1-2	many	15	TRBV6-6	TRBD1	TGTGCCAGCAGGCTCACGGACAGGGGGGACTTTGGCTACACCTTC	CASRLTDRGDFGYTF
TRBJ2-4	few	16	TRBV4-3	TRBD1	TGCGCCAGCAGCCACCCCTCTGGACAGGGGGAGGGACGGCAGTACTTC	CASSHPSGQGEGRQYF
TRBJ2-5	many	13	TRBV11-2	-	TGTGCCAGCAGCCCCAGACCCCGAGAGACCCAGTACTTC	CASSPRPRETQYF
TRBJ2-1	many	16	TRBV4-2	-	TGTGCCAGCAGCCAAGGGGCGGGACCCGCCCGGGAGGAGCAGTTCTTC	CASSQGAGPAREEQFF
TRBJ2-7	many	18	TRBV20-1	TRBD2	TGCAGTGCTAGGCCTACTTCCCCTACTAGCGGGACCCCCTACGAGCAGTACTTC	CSARPTSPTSGTPYEQYF
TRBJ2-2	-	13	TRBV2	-	TGTGCCAGCAGTGGACAGAACACCGGGGAGCTGTTTTTT	CASSGQNTGELFF
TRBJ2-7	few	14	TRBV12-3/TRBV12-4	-	TGTGCCAGCAGTTTAGATCTCAGCTCCTACGAGCAGTACTTC	CASSLDLSSYEQYF
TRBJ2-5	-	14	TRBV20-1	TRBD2	TGCAGTGCTAGAGGGCCTAGCGGTGAAGAGACCCAGTACTTC	CSARGPSGEETQYF
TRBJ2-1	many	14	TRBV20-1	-	TGCAGTGCTAGGCCCTGGAACTCCTACAATGAGCAGTTCTTC	CSARPWNSYNEQFF
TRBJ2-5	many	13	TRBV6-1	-	TGTGCCAGCGGGGCAGGCACCCAAGAGACCCAGTACTTC	CASGAGTQETQYF
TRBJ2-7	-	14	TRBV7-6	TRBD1	TGTGCCAGCAGCCCCCGGGACAGCTCCTACGAGCAGTACTTC	CASSPRDSSYEQYF